This T cell receptor (beta chain) was recovered during a study of blood T cell repertoires in COVID-19. Background on the study: From T cells, B-cell-depleted T cells, or PBMCs came the material, which was cDNA or gDNA.

Produced via immunoSEQ multiplex PCR; TCRdb's table is partial and in-frame only. Of tens of thousands of clones listed, about 85% are singletons. The CDR3 is 14 amino acids. The germline V gene has CDR1 WNHNN and CDR2 SYGVQD (reference sequence). This sequence originates from a man older than 75 with active or convalescent COVID-19. V usage is TRBV10-1 and J usage is TRBJ2-7; D is undetermined. Sequenced input: peripheral blood. The chain's CDR3 is CASSEESTYYEQYF. The CDR3 DNA is TGCGCTTCTTCAGAGGAGAGTACCTACTACGAGCAGTACTTC.